Presented here are 31 T cell receptor beta chains from one specimen sequenced in a study of graft-versus-host responses after intestinal transplantation. Measured with immunoSEQ multiplex PCR; TCRdb has only the in-frame clones, and not every one. The data show about 90,000 clones, with over 80% seen just once and less than 0.5% held by the top ten. Their antigens are not known. The sample here was unstimulated CD8+ T cells sorted from spleen or lymph node cells, taken before intestinal transplant. The source is a human donor who received an intestinal transplant.

This chain uses TRBV28 with TRBJ1-1; 8 nucleotides align to TRBD1. The CDR3 is 19 amino acids. In germline, CDR1 is MDHEN, CDR2 SYDVKM. V gave up 5 bases and J gave up 0 bases; unmatched junction bases: 17. CDR3 DNA: TGTGCCAGCAGTACCGTTTCTGCAGGGGGCCCCAGATTGAACACTGAAGCTTTCTTT. Protein: CASSTVSAGGPRLNTEAFF.

This rearrangement joins TRBV6-5 to TRBJ2-2, with 7 bases lining up with TRBD1. The CDR3 is made up of 15 amino acids. The germline CDR1 and CDR2 sequences are MNHEY and SVGAGI. V was pared by 6 bases and J by 4 bases, with 8 bases of the junction left unmatched. The CDR3 nucleotides are TGTGCCAGCAGCAGGGGACAGCGAGGCACCGGGGAGCTGTTTTTT. It yields the protein CASSRGQRGTGELFF.

The rearrangement uses TRBV7-9 and TRBJ2-1; 8 positions agree with TRBD2. This CDR3 comprises 16 residues. The V segment lost 3 bases and the J segment 5 bases; nucleotides outside the gene matches: 9. CDR1 is SEHNR and CDR2 is FQNEAQ in the germline V gene (reference sequence). CDR3 bases: TGTGCCAGCAGCTTGGGGCCGGGACTAGAGAACAATGAGCAGTTCTTC. Its translation is CASSLGPGLENNEQFF.

J is TRBJ2-7 and V is TRBV5-6, with 9 bases that match TRBD1. Looked up from germline, CDR1 is SGHDT and CDR2 is YYEEEE. The ends lost 4 bases at V and 4 bases at J; junction bases unmatched: 9. The CDR3 length is 15 residues. The CDR3 DNA reads TGTGCCAGCAGCAGGACAGGGGTCTTGTTGTACGAGCAGTACTTC. It specifies CASSRTGVLLYEQYF.

The chain couples TRBV15 to TRBJ1-5, with D perhaps matching TRBD1 (6 bases). CDR3 size: 13 residues. V shed 8 bases and J shed 6 bases, with 14 bases lying between them. Germline V gene data show CDR1 as LNHNV and CDR2 as YYDKDF (reference sequence). In DNA form, the CDR3 reads TGTGCCACCGGACACAGGGAACGTCAGCCCCAGCATTTT. Its translation is CATGHRERQPQHF.

The chain combines TRBV9 with TRBJ2-7; 7 nucleotides match TRBD2. Trimming took 2 bases from V and 7 from J; bases not matched to a gene: 9. The CDR3 runs 14 residues. CDR1 and CDR2 from the germline V gene are SGDLS and YYNGEE. CDR3 in amino acids: CASSVGGSLGEQYF. As DNA, the CDR3 is TGTGCCAGCAGCGTGGGAGGGTCCTTGGGGGAGCAGTACTTC.

The CDR3 loop reads CASSSGGTQDEQFF. As DNA, the CDR3 is TGTGCCAGCAGCTCCGGAGGGACTCAGGATGAGCAGTTCTTC. The chain carries TRBV11-2 and TRBJ2-1; TRBD2 might be the D (6 bases). The germline CDR1 and CDR2 sequences are SGHAT and FQNNGV. V lost 4 bases and J lost 8, with 15 bases in between. The CDR3 spans 14 residues.

This chain links TRBV5-5 with TRBJ2-7, with a tentative D call TRBD2 (6 bases). Per germline, CDR1 SGHKS and CDR2 YYEKEE (reference sequence). V gave up 4 bases and J gave up 1 base, with 15 bases separating them. The CDR3 has 15 residues. CDR3 loop: CASSVSGLLSYEQYF. The CDR3, as DNA: TGTGCCAGCAGCGTTAGCGGCCTCCTATCCTACGAGCAGTACTTC.

The chain combines TRBV5-5 with TRBJ2-3, with D maybe TRBD1 (7 bases). Trimming stripped 3 bases from V and 6 bases from J, with 17 bases between. Germline V CDR1 and CDR2: SGHKS, YYEKEE (reference sequence). CDR3 length: 15 amino acids. CDR3 DNA sequence: TGTGCCAGCAGCTGGGGGGACAGCACAGCGGATACGCAGTATTTT. Residues: CASSWGDSTADTQYF.

This clone has a single count. The DNA for the CDR3 is TGTGCCAGCAGCTCGGGACTAGCGGACCAGTCGCGGGAGCAGTTCTTC. Translated: CASSSGLADQSREQFF. The V call is TRBV7-6, the J call TRBJ2-1; 11 nucleotides align to TRBD2. Unmatched junction bases numbered 12, after V lost 4 bases and J lost 10 bases. The CDR3 covers 16 residues. Germline V gene data show CDR1 as SGHVS and CDR2 as FNYEAQ.

The chain carries TRBV29-1 and TRBJ1-2; 9 bases fit TRBD1. J lost 6 bases, V lost 5 bases, and 10 bases had no gene match. Germline V gene sequence: CDR1 SQVTM, CDR2 ANQGSEA. The CDR3 totals 14 residues. CDR3 amino acids: CSVQTTGGADGYTF. For the CDR3, the DNA is TGCAGCGTTCAGACGACAGGGGGTGCCGATGGCTACACCTTC.

The CDR3 here is CASSRPGLSPYEQYF. The CDR3 DNA reads TGTGCCAGCAGTCGACCGGGACTCTCACCCTACGAGCAGTACTTC. V and J are TRBV6-1 and TRBJ2-7, with D possibly being TRBD2 (6 bases). The ends were cut back, 5 bases at V and 2 bases at J, with 16 bases in the middle. CDR3 length: 15 amino acids. Germline V CDR1 and CDR2: MNHNS, SASEGT.

This chain uses TRBV19 with TRBJ2-7, with no clear D. The CDR3 has 13 amino acids. Germline V CDR1 and CDR2: LNHDA, SQIVND (reference sequence). The V and J ends lost 3 bases and 0 bases respectively, with 6 bases between them. The CDR3 here is CASSIHTSYEQYF. For the CDR3, the DNA is TGTGCCAGTAGTATTCACACCTCCTACGAGCAGTACTTC.

V and J are TRBV28 and TRBJ1-1; TRBD1 matches 12 bases. This CDR3 is built from 17 residues. The V gene's germline CDR1 is MDHEN and CDR2 SYDVKM. With V trimmed by 4 bases and J by 5 bases, 11 bases remained unmatched. DNA of the CDR3: TGTGCCAGCAGTTCCAACCGGGACAGGGGGCGCCGAACTGAAGCTTTCTTT. This codes for CASSSNRDRGRRTEAFF.

This clone was observed once. The rearrangement links TRBV7-9 to TRBJ1-1; possible D gene TRBD1, 6 bases. Trimming took 5 bases from V and 3 from J, leaving 22 bases between them. There are 17 residues in the CDR3. CDR1 is SEHNR, CDR2 FQNEAQ, per germline (reference sequence). This chain's CDR3 is CASSPYDLTGIDTEAFF. CDR3 coding DNA: TGTGCCAGCAGCCCATATGACTTAACAGGGATCGACACTGAAGCTTTCTTT.

This clone was counted a single time. The J gene is TRBJ2-7, the V gene TRBV7-9; D not certain. Looked up from germline, CDR1 is SEHNR and CDR2 is FQNEAQ (reference sequence). The CDR3 runs 12 residues. Deletions cut 8 bases from V and 4 bases from J, with 12 bases between. CDR3 amino acids: CASATRKYEQYF. In DNA, the CDR3 is TGTGCCAGCGCTACGAGAAAATACGAGCAGTACTTC.

This chain links TRBV7-3 with TRBJ2-5, with D maybe TRBD1 (6 bases). CDR3 size: 15 residues. Trimming pared 2 bases from V and 3 bases from J, leaving 13 bases between. The germline CDR1 and CDR2 sequences are SGHTA and FQGTGA. CDR3 bases: TGTGCCAGCAGCTTATTCGACAGGTCGGAAGAGACCCAGTACTTC. It yields the protein CASSLFDRSEETQYF.

The CDR3 sequence: CASSKTGGGQGEYEQYF. CDR3 coding DNA: TGTGCCAGCAGCAAAACAGGAGGTGGACAGGGTGAGTACGAGCAGTACTTC. The chain recombines TRBV21-1 with TRBJ2-7; TRBD1, as called in the table, went unchecked against the DNA. TRBV21-1 corresponds to a pseudogene. The CDR3 is 17 amino acids.

The count of this clone is one. The chain couples TRBV5-1 to TRBJ2-5; 10 bases align to TRBD2. The end of the DNA fits TRBJ2-7 better, so the J call may be wrong. CDR1 and CDR2 from the germline V gene are SGHRS and YFSETQ. The CDR3 runs 16 residues. CDR3: CASSPPAGGVPYEQYF. DNA for the CDR3: TGCGCCAGCAGCCCACCAGCGGGAGGGGTTCCCTACGAGCAGTACTTC.

The chain employs TRBV12-5 and TRBJ2-2; D gene ambiguous. V was cut by 3 bases and J by 2 bases, with 7 bases left in between. The CDR3 covers 14 residues. Germline CDR1 and CDR2: LGHNT and FRNRAP. The CDR3, as DNA: TGTGCTAGTGGTTTCCTCGTTAACACCGGGGAGCTGTTTTTT. Its translation: CASGFLVNTGELFF.

This chain connects TRBV7-7 to TRBJ2-7, with a weak D call TRBD2 (5 bases). The CDR3 is made up of 13 amino acids. Germline lookup yields CDR1 SSHAT and CDR2 FNYEAQ (reference sequence). V was cut by 5 bases and J by 4 bases, with 12 bases left in between. As DNA, the CDR3 is TGTGCCAGCAGCCCAGCAACGGGGTACGAGCAGTACTTC. The encoded protein is CASSPATGYEQYF.

The V and J genes are TRBV28 and TRBJ2-1; D gene unclear. The germline gives CDR1 MDHEN, CDR2 SYDVKM. This CDR3 is built from 16 residues. V shed 3 bases and J shed 3 bases, with 15 bases lying between them. The DNA for the CDR3 is TGTGCCAGCAGTTTGCCGGTAAACAGCCACTACAATGAGCAGTTCTTC. It translates to CASSLPVNSHYNEQFF.

This chain uses TRBV9 with TRBJ2-7; TRBD1 agrees at 7 bases. The CDR3 loop spans 14 amino acids. From germline, CDR1 is SGDLS and CDR2 YYNGEE. The J segment lost 1 base and the V segment lost 1 base, leaving 2 bases of the junction unmatched. The CDR3 DNA reads as TGTGCCAGCAGCGTATCGACAGGGTCCTACGAGCAGTACTTC. It specifies CASSVSTGSYEQYF. The full variable domain, with the rest looked up from reference TRBV9 and TRBJ2-7, is DSGVTQTPKHLITATGQRVTLRCSPRSGDLSVYWYQQSLDQGLQFLIQYYNGEERAKGNILERFSAQQFPDLHSELNLSSLELGDSALYFCASSVSTGSYEQYFGPGTRLTVT.

This rearrangement joins TRBV4-3 to TRBJ1-1, with 9 bases matching TRBD1. V shed 1 base, J shed 1 base, and the junction held 19 bases outside the gene matches. CDR1 is LGHNA and CDR2 is YSLEER in the germline V gene. The CDR3 sequence is 21 residues long. Here the CDR3 reads CASSQAPGGSLQGAGNTEAFF. The CDR3 DNA follows: TGCGCCAGCAGCCAAGCCCCTGGTGGGAGCCTACAGGGGGCTGGGAACACTGAAGCTTTCTTT.

The chain has TRBV4-1 and TRBJ2-7, with D possibly matching TRBD2 (6 bases). Trimming left V 0 bases short and J 3 bases short, with 15 bases between. The CDR3 has 16 amino acids. Germline CDR1 is MGHRA and CDR2 is YSYEKL. The CDR3 spells CASSQDAREPIYEQYF. The CDR3 DNA reads as TGCGCCAGCAGCCAAGATGCGCGGGAACCAATCTACGAGCAGTACTTC.

The chain joins TRBV29-1 to TRBJ2-7, with TRBD1 matching 7 bases. Trimming at V came to 8 bases and at J to 6 bases, leaving 10 bases not matched to a gene. This CDR3 has 12 amino acids. Per germline, CDR1 SQVTM and CDR2 ANQGSEA. The chain's CDR3 is CSTRTGTTEQYF. CDR3 bases: TGCAGCACCCGGACAGGTACTACCGAGCAGTACTTC.

V and J are TRBV7-9 and TRBJ1-1; D is perhaps TRBD1 (6 bases). The CDR3 totals 14 residues. Trimming cost V 3 bases and J 4 bases, with 12 bases left between them. Germline V lookup: CDR1 SEHNR, CDR2 FQNEAQ (reference sequence). CDR3 protein: CASSLGGGSTEAFF. The CDR3 bases are TGTGCCAGCAGCTTGGGAGGGGGGAGCACTGAAGCTTTCTTT.

The CDR3 loop is CASILKGDRGYEQYF. Written as DNA, the CDR3 is TGTGCCAGTATTCTTAAAGGGGACAGGGGGTACGAGCAGTACTTC. The chain couples TRBV2 to TRBJ2-7; 11 nucleotides line up with TRBD1. The CDR3 is 15 amino acids. In germline, CDR1 is SNHLY, CDR2 FYNNEI. V dropped 9 bases and J dropped 4; count of bases not matched to a gene: 11.

This clone has more than one count but fewer than ten. Other DNA sequences in the same sample also yield this CDR3. V is TRBV5-1 and J is TRBJ1-1; no clear D gene. Germline loops: CDR1 SGHRS, CDR2 YFSETQ. The V gene lost 5 bases and the J gene lost 4 bases, with 6 bases spanning the gap. There are 11 residues in the CDR3. The CDR3 sequence is CASSLSTEAFF. Here the CDR3 DNA reads TGCGCCAGCAGTCTAAGCACTGAAGCTTTCTTT.

The chain is built from TRBV27 and TRBJ2-7; TRBD2 aligns across 12 bases. J lost 4 bases, V lost 7 bases, and 8 bases had no gene match. The CDR3 consists of 15 residues. CDR1 and CDR2 from the germline V gene are MNHEY and SMNVEV (reference sequence). The CDR3 spells CASKNTTSGSYEQYF. The DNA for the CDR3 is TGTGCCAGCAAAAACACGACTAGCGGGAGTTACGAGCAGTACTTC.

This rearrangement joins TRBV27 to TRBJ2-1; 8 bases are a match to TRBD2. The CDR3 covers 14 residues. Trimming cost V 6 bases and J 4 bases; bases outside gene matches: 5. Germline CDR1 reads MNHEY; CDR2 reads SMNVEV (reference sequence). The CDR3 DNA reads TGTGCCAGCAGCCGGGGGGGGCAGTACAATGAGCAGTTCTTC. This translates into CASSRGGQYNEQFF.